Below, 22 T cell receptor beta chains from the same sample are listed, as sequenced in a study of beta chain features in type 1 diabetes. The antigens for these receptors are not known. Expressed TCRB transcripts were sequenced, since all the RNA that had been isolated was reverse transcribed. Assay: immunoSEQ multiplex PCR; the TCRdb copy retains only in-frame clones and omits some. This table has about 160,000 clones, about 9% appearing once. Findings and limits, study-wide: In every one of the four CD4+ subsets, TCRB CDR3s were moderately but significantly shorter in Type 1 diabetes patients.

The specimen sequenced was central memory CD4+ T cells from blood. Receptor source: a young woman with type 1 diabetes.

This clone has only a few counts. J is TRBJ2-5 and V is TRBV6-6; unclear D gene. This CDR3 has 13 amino acids. With 7 bases removed from V and 4 bases from J, the gap between germline ends came to 13 bases. Germline V gives CDR1 MNHNY, CDR2 SVGAGI (reference sequence). The CDR3 nucleotides read TGTGCCAGCATCAGCGCCGGGTTAGAGACCCAGTACTTC. Protein: CASISAGLETQYF.

V and J are TRBV6-5 and TRBJ1-2; D might be TRBD1 (5 bases). Trimming removed 2 bases from V and 8 bases from J, with 9 bases in between. The germline V gene encodes CDR1 MNHEY and CDR2 SVGAGI. The CDR3 has 12 amino acids. CDR3 residues: CASSYRGDGYTF. CDR3 nucleotide sequence: TGTGCCAGCAGTTACAGGGGTGACGGCTACACCTTC.

CDR3 sequence (DNA): TGTGCCAGCAGTTTCGACAGGGCAGAGACCCAGTACTTC. Translated: CASSFDRAETQYF. The chain couples TRBV7-2 to TRBJ2-5, with 7 bases identical to TRBD1. V shed 6 bases, J shed 4 bases, and the junction held 5 bases outside the gene matches. Per germline, CDR1 SGHTA and CDR2 FQGNSA. The CDR3 has 13 amino acids.

This rearrangement joins TRBV18 to TRBJ2-2; TRBD1 matches 8 bases. V shed 0 bases, J shed 0 bases, and the junction held 3 bases outside the gene matches. This CDR3 comprises 17 residues. Per germline, CDR1 KGHSH and CDR2 LQKENI. CDR3: CASSPPRQGTNTGELFF. DNA of the CDR3: TGTGCCAGCTCACCACCGAGACAGGGGACGAACACCGGGGAGCTGTTTTTT.

This clone was picked up a small number of times. This sequence joins TRBV4-3 and TRBJ2-1; 9 nucleotides match TRBD1. CDR1 and CDR2 from the germline V gene are LGHNA and YSLEER. V gave up 5 bases and J gave up 5 bases; unmatched junction bases: 4. The CDR3 loop spans 14 amino acids. The CDR3 protein is CASSTQGADNEQFF. CDR3 in DNA: TGCGCCAGCAGCACACAGGGGGCAGACAATGAGCAGTTCTTC.

This chain joins TRBV25-1 and TRBJ2-7, with D possibly matching TRBD1 (6 bases). The CDR3 runs 13 residues. The germline V gene has CDR1 MGHDK and CDR2 SYGVNS. V was shortened by 7 bases and J by 6 bases, with 16 bases between the two germline ends. The CDR3 reads CASTPTGLREQYF. Here the CDR3 DNA reads TGTGCCAGCACTCCGACAGGCCTACGCGAGCAGTACTTC.

The V and J genes are TRBV2 and TRBJ1-4; D remains unclear. The germline V gene has CDR1 SNHLY and CDR2 FYNNEI. The V gene lost 8 bases and the J gene lost 8 bases, with 9 bases spanning the gap. CDR3 length: 11 amino acids. Here the CDR3 reads CASVLGEKLFF. DNA for the CDR3: TGTGCCAGCGTCCTGGGCGAAAAACTGTTTTTT.

This chain links TRBV5-1 with TRBJ2-7; 12 bases agree with TRBD1. This CDR3 spans 15 amino acids. Germline V gene data show CDR1 as SGHRS and CDR2 as YFSETQ. The V gene end was trimmed by 4 bases and the J gene end by 7 bases; junction bases not matched to a gene: 9. The CDR3 DNA reads as TGCGCCAGCAGCCCACGAGGGACAGGGGGCCAGGAGCAGTACTTC. Its protein is CASSPRGTGGQEQYF.

V gene TRBV28 combines with J gene TRBJ2-3; 7 bases are a match to TRBD2. Trimming cost V 7 bases and J 3 bases; bases outside gene matches: 10. CDR3 length: 15 amino acids. The germline CDR1 and CDR2 sequences are MDHEN and SYDVKM. CDR3 DNA sequence: TGTGCCAGCAACTCGATGGGAGGGCTGACAGATACGCAGTATTTT. Translating it yields CASNSMGGLTDTQYF.

This clone was seen only a few times. The gene calls are TRBV5-1 and TRBJ1-2; 7 nucleotides line up with TRBD1. CDR3 length equals 16 residues. V was clipped by 6 bases and J by 1 base; unmatched bases: 12. In germline, CDR1 is SGHRS, CDR2 YFSETQ. The CDR3 here is CASTFLPGQYNYGYTF. The CDR3 region has the DNA TGCGCCAGCACTTTCTTGCCGGGACAGTATAACTATGGCTACACCTTC. Full variable domain (remainder filled in from reference TRBV5-1 and TRBJ1-2): KAGVTQTPRYLIKTRGQQVTLSCSPISGHRSVSWYQQTPGQGLQFLFEYFSETQRNKGNFPGRFSGRQFSNSRSEMNVSTLELGDSALYLCASTFLPGQYNYGYTFGSGTRLTVV.

This clone showed up just a few times. The chain has TRBV28 and TRBJ2-5; D is ambiguous. Germline CDR1 MDHEN, CDR2 SYDVKM. V was cut by 6 bases and J by 3 bases, with 8 bases left in between. The CDR3 has 12 residues. The CDR3 nucleotides read TGTGCCAGCAGGAGAGTGAAAGAGACCCAGTACTTC. Its protein is CASRRVKETQYF.

This chain connects TRBV28 to TRBJ2-1; a possible D gene is TRBD2 (6 bases). The CDR3 totals 16 residues. Germline V gene data show CDR1 as MDHEN and CDR2 as SYDVKM. V shed 5 bases and J shed 3 bases, with 17 bases lying between them. This CDR3 reads CASSQGAGTHYNEQFF. The CDR3 nucleotides read TGTGCCAGCAGTCAAGGCGCCGGGACTCACTACAATGAGCAGTTCTTC.

The chain has TRBV7-2 and TRBJ2-5; 10 bases agree with TRBD1. J gave up 5 bases and V 5 bases, and 8 bases lay outside the gene matches. From germline, CDR1 is SGHTA and CDR2 FQGNSA. The length of the CDR3 is 15 residues. The CDR3, as DNA: TGTGCCAGCAGCCGGGACAGGGGCGGGTGGGAGACCCAGTACTTC. As protein: CASSRDRGGWETQYF.

The rearrangement links TRBV4-1 to TRBJ2-1; the D is unclear. Between the trimmed V and J ends, which lost 0 bases and 13 bases, there was a span of 10 bases. This CDR3 region has 12 residues. The germline V gene has CDR1 MGHRA and CDR2 YSYEKL. CDR3 nucleotides: TGCGCCAGCAGCCAAGATCTCGGGTATCAGTTCTTC. Its protein product is CASSQDLGYQFF.

This clone was found a few times. This sequence joins TRBV2 and TRBJ2-7; TRBD2 agrees at 7 bases. Germline CDR1 SNHLY, CDR2 FYNNEI. The V segment lost 8 bases and the J segment 5 bases; nucleotides outside the gene matches: 3. CDR3 length: 11 residues. CDR3: CASYAGDEQYF. CDR3 coding DNA: TGTGCCAGCTATGCGGGGGACGAGCAGTACTTC.

V and J are TRBV11-2 and TRBJ2-5; possibly TRBD1 for D (6 bases). V lost 5 bases and J 1 base, leaving 8 bases between the germline ends. The germline V gene has CDR1 SGHAT and CDR2 FQNNGV. The CDR3 spans 13 residues. The CDR3 loop reads CASSTGTQETQYF. Here the CDR3 DNA reads TGTGCCAGCAGCACAGGGACCCAAGAGACCCAGTACTTC.

V and J are TRBV5-1 and TRBJ2-7, with D possibly matching TRBD1 (6 bases). CDR3 length: 14 amino acids. CDR1 SGHRS and CDR2 YFSETQ come from the germline V gene. V was trimmed by 3 bases and J by 2 bases, leaving 12 bases between them. As DNA, the CDR3 is TGCGCCAGCAGCTGGCGGACAGCCGCCTACGAGCAGTACTTC. It translates to CASSWRTAAYEQYF. Full variable domain (missing parts from reference TRBV5-1 and TRBJ2-7): KAGVTQTPRYLIKTRGQQVTLSCSPISGHRSVSWYQQTPGQGLQFLFEYFSETQRNKGNFPGRFSGRQFSNSRSEMNVSTLELGDSALYLCASSWRTAAYEQYFGPGTRLTVT.

This clone showed up just a few times. This chain links TRBV27 with TRBJ2-5, with 8 bases fitting TRBD2. The J call may be in error: the DNA end matches TRBJ2-7 better. Germline V gives CDR1 MNHEY, CDR2 SMNVEV (reference sequence). This CDR3 is built from 16 residues. CDR3 loop: CASSLSSGGGIYEQYF. As DNA, the CDR3 is TGTGCCAGCAGTTTATCCTCTGGCGGGGGGATCTACGAGCAGTACTTC.

The chain recombines TRBV27 with TRBJ2-1; perhaps TRBD2 as D (5 bases). This CDR3 is 15 amino acids long. The V gene's germline CDR1 is MNHEY and CDR2 SMNVEV (reference sequence). Trimming pared 2 bases from V and 2 bases from J, leaving 10 bases between. The DNA for the CDR3 is TGTGCCAGCAGTTTAGAGCGGAACCCCTACAATGAGCAGTTCTTC. Translation gives CASSLERNPYNEQFF.

At least ten counts were recorded for this clone. The V and J genes are TRBV30 and TRBJ1-2, with D perhaps TRBD1 (6 bases). Trimming took off 0 bases at V and 8 bases at J, with 13 bases between the two ends. The CDR3 is made up of 13 amino acids. Germline CDR1 and CDR2: GTSNPN and SVGIG (reference sequence). For the CDR3, the DNA is TGTGCCTGGAGTGTACTCCAGGGGCTCGGCTACACCTTC. Amino acid sequence: CAWSVLQGLGYTF.

The sample holds a few counts of this clone. V usage is TRBV30 and J usage is TRBJ2-4, with 7 bases fitting TRBD1. The V and J ends lost 7 bases and 6 bases, in that order; junction bases with no gene match: 6. Per the germline V gene, CDR1 is GTSNPN and CDR2 is SVGIG (reference sequence). The CDR3 consists of 12 residues. The CDR3: CAFRTGGNIQYF. DNA for the CDR3: TGTGCCTTCCGGACAGGTGGAAACATTCAGTACTTC.

J is TRBJ2-7 and V is TRBV27; 10 positions agree with TRBD2. CDR3 length equals 15 residues. The germline gives CDR1 MNHEY, CDR2 SMNVEV (reference sequence). Trimming took 3 bases from V and 4 from J; bases not matched to a gene: 6. The DNA of the CDR3 is TGTGCCAGCAGTTTGCAGAGCGGGAGGGGATACGAGCAGTACTTC. It translates to CASSLQSGRGYEQYF.